The present T cell receptor (beta chain) was sequenced within a study of neoadjuvant nivolumab and ipilimumab in lung cancer. The CDR3 is 15 amino acids. V lost 5 bases, J lost 4 bases, and 15 bases lay in between. CDR1 is SGHNT, CDR2 YENEEA, per germline. Findings and limits, study-wide: TCR richness and clonality were higher in tumors than adjacent uninvolved lung.

Clones were sequenced by immunoSEQ multiplex PCR, and TCRdb holds only the in-frame ones, with some missing. The sample includes fewer than 30,000 clones, about 75% seen only once; the top ten take about 20%. Regarding this clone: Its antigen is currently unknown.

The sequence came from an adult with non-small cell lung cancer. The sample here was tumor tissue, taken after neoadjuvant nivolumab, alone or with ipilimumab, at or shortly before surgery. The chain recombines TRBV11-3 with TRBJ2-1; D is uncertain. The CDR3 region has the DNA TGTGCCAGCAGCGCCGGGTCCCACCTTTACAATGAGCAGTTCTTC. Translated: CASSAGSHLYNEQFF.